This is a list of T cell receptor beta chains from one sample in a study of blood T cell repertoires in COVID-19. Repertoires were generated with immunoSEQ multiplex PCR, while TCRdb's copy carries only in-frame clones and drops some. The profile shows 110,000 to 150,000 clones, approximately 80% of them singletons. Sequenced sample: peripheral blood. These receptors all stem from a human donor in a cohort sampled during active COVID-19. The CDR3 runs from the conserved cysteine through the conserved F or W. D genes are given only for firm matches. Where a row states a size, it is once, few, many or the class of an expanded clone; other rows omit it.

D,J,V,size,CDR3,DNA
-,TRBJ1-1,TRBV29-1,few,CSVGGGSDTEAFF,TGCAGCGTTGGAGGGGGAAGCGACACTGAAGCTTTCTTT
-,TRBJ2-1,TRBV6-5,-,CASSQGLNYNEQFF,TGTGCCAGCAGTCAGGGACTTAACTACAATGAGCAGTTCTTC
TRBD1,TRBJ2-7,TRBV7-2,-,CASSLVGDRADEQYF,TGTGCCAGCAGCTTAGTGGGGGACAGGGCAGACGAGCAGTACTTC
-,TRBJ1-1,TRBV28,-,CASTGLGGRDTEAFF,TGTGCCAGCACCGGCTTGGGAGGTCGGGACACTGAAGCTTTCTTT
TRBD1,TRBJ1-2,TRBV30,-,CAWRSRGWGGYTF,TGTGCCTGGAGGTCCAGGGGGTGGGGGGGCTACACCTTC
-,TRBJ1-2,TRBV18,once,CASSPVPTAYGYTF,TGTGCCAGCTCACCGGTCCCTACCGCCTATGGCTACACCTTC
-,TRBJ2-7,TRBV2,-,CASRGLALVGGQYF,TGTGCCAGCAGGGGTCTAGCGCTGGTTGGGGGGCAGTACTTC
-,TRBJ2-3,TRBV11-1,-,CASSLSGDTQYF,TGTGCCAGCAGCTTGTCGGGAGATACGCAGTATTTT
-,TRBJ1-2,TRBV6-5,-,CASSYADYGYTF,TGTGCCAGCAGTTACGCGGACTATGGCTACACCTTC
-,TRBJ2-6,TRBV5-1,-,CASSIGHRVPGANVLTF,TGCGCCAGCAGCATAGGCCACAGGGTCCCTGGGGCCAACGTCCTGACTTTC
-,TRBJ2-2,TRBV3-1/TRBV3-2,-,CASSQGSLGELFF,TGTGCCAGCAGCCAAGGCAGTCTCGGGGAGCTGTTTTTT
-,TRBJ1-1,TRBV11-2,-,CASSFSPSTEAFF,TGTGCCAGCAGCTTCTCCCCCTCCACTGAAGCTTTCTTT
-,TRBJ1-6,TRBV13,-,CASSLFLGQGNSPLHF,TGTGCCAGCAGCTTATTTTTAGGACAAGGCAATTCACCCCTCCACTTT
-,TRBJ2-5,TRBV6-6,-,CASSYLQQETQYF,TGTGCCAGCAGTTACTTACAGCAAGAGACCCAGTACTTC
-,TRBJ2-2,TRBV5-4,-,CASSLDPGLSSTGELFF,TGTGCCAGCAGCTTGGATCCAGGGCTTTCTTCTACCGGGGAGCTGTTTTTT
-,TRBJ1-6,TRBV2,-,CASSEARQDISPLHF,TGTGCCAGCAGTGAAGCCCGACAGGACATTTCACCCCTCCACTTT
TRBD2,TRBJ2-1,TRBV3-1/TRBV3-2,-,CASSPGGAVSGNEQFF,TGTGCCAGCAGCCCGGGAGGTGCGGTATCCGGTAATGAGCAGTTCTTC
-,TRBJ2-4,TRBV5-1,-,CASSMDSGLVANIQYF,TGCGCCAGCAGCATGGACAGCGGCTTAGTAGCAAACATTCAGTACTTC
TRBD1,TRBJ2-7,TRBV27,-,CASSLFWDRGTYEQYF,TGTGCCAGCAGTTTATTTTGGGACAGGGGTACCTACGAGCAGTACTTC
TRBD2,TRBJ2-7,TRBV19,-,CASSSLAGAYEQYF,TGTGCCAGTAGTAGTCTAGCGGGCGCCTACGAGCAGTACTTC
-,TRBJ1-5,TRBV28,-,CASSLWVGNQPQHF,TGTGCCAGCAGTTTATGGGTAGGCAATCAGCCCCAGCATTTT
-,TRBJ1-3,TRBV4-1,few,CASSQEGFGNTIYF,TGCGCCAGCAGCCAAGAGGGCTTCGGAAACACCATATATTTT
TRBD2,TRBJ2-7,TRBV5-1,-,CASSLDSGSSYEQYF,TGCGCCAGCAGCTTGGATAGCGGGAGCTCCTACGAGCAGTACTTC
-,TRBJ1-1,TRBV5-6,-,CASFPQGRDTEAFF,TGTGCCAGTTTTCCACAGGGAAGGGACACTGAAGCTTTCTTT
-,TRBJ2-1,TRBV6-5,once,CASRVDLGPYNEQFF,TGTGCCAGCAGGGTAGACCTAGGCCCATACAATGAGCAGTTCTTC
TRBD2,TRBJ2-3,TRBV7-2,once,CASSPRTSGTDTQYF,TGTGCCAGCAGCCCCCGGACTAGCGGCACAGATACGCAGTATTTT
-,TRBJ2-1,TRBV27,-,CASSGSSTYNEQFF,TGTGCCAGCTCCGGTTCGTCGACCTACAATGAGCAGTTCTTC
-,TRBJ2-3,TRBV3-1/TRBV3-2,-,CASSDGIQSSTDTQYF,TGTGCCAGCAGTGACGGGATCCAATCTAGCACAGATACGCAGTATTTT
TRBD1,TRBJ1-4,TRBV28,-,CASSFGGTGRNEKLFF,TGTGCCAGCAGTTTTGGCGGGACAGGGAGAAATGAAAAACTGTTTTTT
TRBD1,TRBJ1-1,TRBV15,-,CATSGGQGGTEAFF,TGTGCCACCAGCGGTGGACAGGGTGGCACTGAAGCTTTCTTT
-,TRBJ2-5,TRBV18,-,CASSQFGLPQETQYF,TGTGCCAGCTCACAGTTTGGGCTTCCACAAGAGACCCAGTACTTC
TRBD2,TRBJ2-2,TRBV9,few,CASSVGLAVTGELFF,TGTGCCAGCAGCGTAGGACTAGCGGTCACCGGGGAGCTGTTTTTT
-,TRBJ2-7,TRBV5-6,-,CASSFLSESSYEQYF,TGTGCCAGCAGCTTTCTTAGCGAGAGCTCCTACGAGCAGTACTTC
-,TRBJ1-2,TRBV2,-,CASRDIYGYTF,TGTGCCAGCAGGGACATCTACGGCTACACCTTC
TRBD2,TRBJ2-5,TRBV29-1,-,CSAGDSGSGDETQYF,TGCAGCGCTGGGGATAGCGGGAGTGGGGATGAGACCCAGTACTTC
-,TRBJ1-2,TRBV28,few,CASSSSGFGYTF,TGTGCCAGCAGTTCCTCGGGGTTTGGCTACACCTTC
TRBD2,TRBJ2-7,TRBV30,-,CASGEREGPNF,TGTGCCTCAGGGGAGCGGGAGGGTCCGAACTTC
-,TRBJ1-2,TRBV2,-,CASSDQGVGYGYTF,TGTGCCAGCAGTGACCAGGGTGTTGGTTATGGCTACACCTTC
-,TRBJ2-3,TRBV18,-,CASSQPGQGTDTQYF,TGTGCCAGCTCTCAGCCGGGACAAGGCACAGATACGCAGTATTTT
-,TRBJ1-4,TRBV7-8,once,CASSSAASNEKLFF,TGTGCCAGCAGCTCAGCCGCCAGTAATGAAAAACTGTTTTTT
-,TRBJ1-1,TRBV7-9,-,CASSLGGRGTEAFF,TGTGCCAGCAGCTTAGGTGGCCGGGGCACTGAAGCTTTCTTT
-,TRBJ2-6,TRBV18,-,CASSLRQGSSGANVLTF,TGTGCCAGCTCACTTAGGCAGGGAAGTTCCGGGGCCAACGTCCTGACTTTC
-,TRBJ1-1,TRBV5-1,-,CASSLEVTSTKAFF,TGCGCCAGCAGCTTGGAGGTTACGAGCACTAAAGCTTTCTTT
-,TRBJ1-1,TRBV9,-,CASSPVPLDTEAFF,TGTGCCAGCAGCCCAGTTCCCTTGGACACTGAAGCTTTCTTT